The 8 T cell receptor beta chains given below trace back to one sample, sequenced in a study of CD4 T cells in relation to SARS-CoV-2 and coronaviruses. These receptors lack a known antigen. Data came from immunoSEQ multiplex PCR; TCRdb stores just in-frame clones and leaves some out. This table has 35,000 or so clones, about four fifths appearing once. Material: naive CD4+ T cells from PBMCs, cultured in vitro. The subset is: naive CD4+ T cells isolated by negative enrichment. The source of these receptors is an adult with COVID-19.

Only one count was recorded for this clone. The chain has TRBV6-7 and TRBJ1-6; TRBD1 might be the D (6 bases). Being an ORF, TRBV6-7 has a function that is uncertain. V lost 6 bases and J 6 bases, leaving 12 bases between the germline ends. This CDR3 is 14 amino acids long. The CDR3 coding sequence is TGTGCCAGCAGAATTACAGGGATTAATTCACCCCTCCACTTT. Residues: CASRITGINSPLHF.

V is TRBV5-6 and J is TRBJ1-1, with 9 bases that match TRBD1. J lost 3 bases, V lost 5 bases, and 5 bases had no gene match. Per the germline V gene, CDR1 is SGHDT and CDR2 is YYEEEE. CDR3 size: 14 residues. CDR3 loop: CASSRGQGYTEAFF. For the CDR3, the DNA is TGTGCCAGCAGTCGTGGACAGGGGTACACTGAAGCTTTCTTT. The full variable domain, rest sourced from reference TRBV5-6 and TRBJ1-1, is DAGVTQSPTHLIKTRGQQVTLRCSPKSGHDTVSWYQQALGQGPQFIFQYYEEEERQRGNFPDRFSGHQFPNYSSELNVNALLLGDSALYLCASSRGQGYTEAFFGQGTRLTVV.

This clone has only a few counts. V gene TRBV24-1 combines with J gene TRBJ2-1; D uncertain. The germline CDR1 and CDR2 sequences are KGHDR and SFDVKD. The V end was cut by 1 base, the J end by 7 bases, with 16 bases between. The CDR3 runs 16 residues. CDR3 sequence (DNA): TGTGCCACCAGTGATTTTGGCAGAAGACGTGGTAATGAGCAGTTCTTC. This translates into CATSDFGRRRGNEQFF.

The CDR3 here is CASSLRLDYGYTF. Written as DNA, the CDR3 is TGTGCCAGCAGTTTAAGGTTGGACTATGGCTACACCTTC. The V gene is TRBV28, the J gene TRBJ1-2; D unresolved. The CDR3 has 13 amino acids. V shed 2 bases and J shed 3 bases, with 7 bases lying between them. Per the germline V gene, CDR1 is MDHEN and CDR2 is SYDVKM.

The chain is built from TRBV9 and TRBJ2-2, with TRBD2 identical over 11 bases. Germline trimming cut 1 base from V and 1 base from J; bases unmatched to any gene: 6. The CDR3 covers 18 residues. Germline CDR1 and CDR2: SGDLS and YYNGEE. As DNA, the CDR3 is TGTGCCAGCAGCGTAAGTAGACTAGCGGGACTGAACACCGGGGAGCTGTTTTTT. It translates to CASSVSRLAGLNTGELFF.

The table lists this clone with a count of one. This chain links TRBV6-5 with TRBJ2-7; TRBD1 aligns across 8 bases. The CDR3 is 14 residues long. Germline values: CDR1 MNHEY, CDR2 SVGAGI. J lost 0 bases, V lost 7 bases, and 5 bases had no gene match. In DNA form, the CDR3 reads TGTGCCAGCATTCGACAGGGGAGCTCCTACGAGCAGTACTTC. Amino acid sequence: CASIRQGSSYEQYF.

The rearrangement joins TRBV5-4 to TRBJ2-2; 9 bases line up with TRBD1. With V trimmed by 3 bases and J by 9 bases, 9 bases remained unmatched. The germline CDR1 and CDR2 sequences are SGHNT and YYREEE (reference sequence). The length of the CDR3 is 15 residues. This chain's CDR3 is CASSWGGQGPRELFF. CDR3 coding DNA: TGTGCCAGCAGCTGGGGGGGACAGGGTCCCAGGGAGCTGTTTTTT.

V and J are TRBV3-1 (or the pseudogene TRBV3-2) and TRBJ2-3; possible D gene TRBD2, 5 bases. Looked up from germline, CDR1 is LGHDT and CDR2 is YNNKEL (reference sequence). With 3 bases removed from V and 10 bases from J, the gap between germline ends came to 8 bases. CDR3 length equals 11 residues. The CDR3 loop reads CASSQEAAQYF. The CDR3, as DNA: TGTGCCAGCAGCCAGGAGGCTGCGCAGTATTTT.